The sequence of this T cell receptor (beta chain) was determined in a study of cytomegalovirus exposure and HLA in healthy donors. Amplification used 60 Vbeta primers and 13 Jbeta primers. TCRdb's copy holds only in-frame clones and misses some; the assay was immunoSEQ multiplex PCR. The sample lists some 69,000 clones; around 70% were seen once. This TCR was recovered from a male donor in good health and CMV-seropositive. Material: PBMCs.

CDR3 DNA: TGTGCCAGCAGCTCCACTAGCGGGGGCCTTAACACCGGGGAGCTGTTTTTT. Encoded protein: CASSSTSGGLNTGELFF. This chain joins TRBV7-2 and TRBJ2-2, with 11 bases matching TRBD2. CDR1 SGHTA and CDR2 FQGNSA come from the germline V gene. V lost 4 bases, J lost 2 bases, and 6 bases stayed unmatched. This CDR3 spans 17 amino acids.